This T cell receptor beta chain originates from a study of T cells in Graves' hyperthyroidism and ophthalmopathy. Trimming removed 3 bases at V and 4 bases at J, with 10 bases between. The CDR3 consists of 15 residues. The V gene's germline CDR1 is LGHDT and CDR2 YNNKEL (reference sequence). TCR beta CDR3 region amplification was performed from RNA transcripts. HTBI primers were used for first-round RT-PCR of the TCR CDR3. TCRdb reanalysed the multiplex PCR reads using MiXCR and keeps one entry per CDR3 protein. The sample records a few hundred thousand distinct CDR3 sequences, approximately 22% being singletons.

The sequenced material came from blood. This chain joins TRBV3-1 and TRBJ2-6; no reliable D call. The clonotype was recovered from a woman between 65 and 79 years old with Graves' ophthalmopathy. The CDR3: CASSQGLGGANVLTF. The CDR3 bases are TGTGCCAGCAGCCAGGGTCTGGGCGGGGCCAACGTCCTGACTTTC.